This T cell receptor beta chain was profiled in a study of response to subunit inactivated influenza vaccine. TCRdb processed the RT-PCR reads anew with MiXCR; each CDR3 protein has one entry. The data contain 200,000 to 250,000 distinct CDR3 sequences, over 9% of them singletons. V was pared by 2 bases and J by 4 bases, with 8 bases between. Per the germline V gene, CDR1 is DFQATT and CDR2 is SNEGSKA (reference sequence). The CDR3 has 12 residues. This TCR was sampled from a man aged 45 to 65 who received an inactivated influenza vaccine. V and J are TRBV20-1 and TRBJ1-1, with a weak D call TRBD1 (5 bases). Sequenced here: non-naive T cells sorted from PBMCs, sampled 14 to 15 days before vaccination. Written as DNA, the CDR3 is TGCAGTGCTAGAAGGGGCGCCACTGAAGCTTTCTTT. This translates into CSARRGATEAFF.